The entry below gives a single T cell receptor beta chain sequence along with its context. Its antigen is not known. The method was immunoSEQ multiplex PCR; TCRdb's version includes in-frame clones alone and lacks a portion of them. The table shows roughly 64,000 clones, with roughly nine tenths occurring only once. This CDR3 has 16 residues. V was clipped by 6 bases and J by 0 bases, with 15 bases between them. Germline V lookup: CDR1 MNHNS, CDR2 SASEGT. The data were taken from a study of OX40 agonist ivuxolimab in advanced cancers. Study-wide background: Patients were treated with intravenous ivuxolimab, dosed at 0.01 to 10 mg/kg and infused every 2 weeks. Enrolled patients in dose escalation had cancers that were hepatocellular carcinoma, melanoma, renal cell or head and neck cancer.

On cycle 4 day 1 and cycle 7 day 1, as well as at baseline, blood was sampled. General study points: Relative to CD4+ cells, CD8+ T cells on average had more expanded clones.

The origin of this receptor is an adult with an advanced solid tumor such as melanoma, head and neck, liver or kidney cancer. This material consisted of CD4+ or CD8+ T cells sorted from blood, taken in a trial of the OX40 agonist ivuxolimab. The V gene is TRBV6-1, the J gene TRBJ1-3; D remains ambiguous. This CDR3 reads CASREHDPYSGNTIYF. The CDR3 coding sequence is TGTGCCAGCAGGGAACACGACCCATACTCTGGAAACACCATATATTTT.